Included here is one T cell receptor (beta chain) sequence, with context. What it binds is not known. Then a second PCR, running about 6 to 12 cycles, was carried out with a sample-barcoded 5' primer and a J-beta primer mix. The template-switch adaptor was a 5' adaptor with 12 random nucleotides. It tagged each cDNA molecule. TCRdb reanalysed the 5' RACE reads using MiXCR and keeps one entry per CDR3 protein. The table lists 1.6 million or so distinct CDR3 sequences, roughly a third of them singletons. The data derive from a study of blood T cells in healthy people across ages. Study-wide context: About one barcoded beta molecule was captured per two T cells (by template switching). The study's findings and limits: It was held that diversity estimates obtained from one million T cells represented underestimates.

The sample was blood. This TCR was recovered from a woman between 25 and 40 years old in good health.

The CDR3 protein is CSARIGLSYEQYF. In DNA, the CDR3 is TGCAGTGCTAGAATAGGTCTTTCCTACGAGCAGTACTTC. This chain joins TRBV20-1 and TRBJ2-7; D remains ambiguous. This CDR3 region has 13 residues. In germline, CDR1 is DFQATT, CDR2 SNEGSKA (reference sequence). The V end lost 2 bases, the J end lost 1 base, and 9 bases lay between the germline ends.